The sequence of this TCR beta chain was determined in a study of memory CD4+ T cells and cytomegalovirus serostatus (dated by TCRdb to about 2019). Turning to the overall study: A total of about 33 healthy Belgian adults, of whom 9 were CMV seropositive and approximately 24 were CMV seronegative, were included in the cohort. To replicate a published TCR-based CMV serostatus classifier, the researchers sequenced the CD4+ memory TCRbeta repertoires of a Belgian cohort whose cytomegalovirus serostatus was known. Beyond this particular receptor, the publication reports: Among the 150 or so previously reported CMV-associated TCRbeta sequences, 67 showed up in the CD4+ memory repertoires, with each one found in between one and five individuals. Results were interpreted as suggesting that the CMV-associated TCR signature is largely present in the CD4+ memory repertoire. For predicting CMV serostatus, the median bootstrapped AUC was about 0.95 using the original framework and approximately 0.9 using a US-trained random forest. The original-framework classifier achieved a median bootstrapped AUC of about 0.94 with a 95% CI of 0.76-1.00 on the Belgian cohort. Only CD4+CD45RO+ memory cells were sequenced, in contrast to the original study, which included naive and memory CD4+ and CD8+ populations.

The Quick-DNA Microprep Kit was used to extract genomic DNA from the sorted cells. TCRbeta DNA was amplified with the immunoSEQ hsTCRbeta kit following the manufacturer's protocol. An Illumina MiSeq instrument was used to sequence the TCRbeta libraries. Per the original workflow: Once out-of-frame sequences had been removed, a few million distinct TCRbeta sequences were left, which works out to an average of around 73,000 per individual. Two values were used to score each individual: the count of under 200 previously reported CMV-associated TCRbeta sequences and the total count of productive distinct TCRbeta sequences. A beta-binomial model was reimplemented in Python, and scikit-learn random forests with default parameters were trained on US cohort data. Classifier performance on the Belgian cohort was summarized as median AUC with percentile confidence intervals calculated over 10,000 bootstrap iterations. TCRdb carries this immuneACCESS record with in-frame sequences only. Its versions omit some clonotypes, under half of them owing to an unresolved V gene in the studies checked, with the rest unexplained. The DNA gave D and trimming, while V, J and clone size come from that table. Recorded for this sample are 48,000 or so clones; about 77% of them occurred a single time. The ten most abundant clones make up 0.78% of the sample.

A FACSAria II was used to sort memory CD4+ T cells, defined as single viable CD3+CD4+CD8-CD45RO+ cells. CMV serostatus was determined with a Roche Elecsys assay detecting serum IgG against CMV pp150, pp28, p38 and p52. Following thawing, total CD4+ T cells were enriched through positive selection using CD4 magnetic microbeads. The samples came from a separate study whose specific focus was interrogating the CD4+ T cell memory repertoire. Peripheral blood mononuclear cells were isolated and cryopreserved according to standard operating procedures, and serum was kept at -80 degrees C. The staining relied on CD3-PerCP (BW264/56), CD4-APC (RPA-T4), CD45RO-PE (UCHT1) and CD8-Pacific Orange (3B5) antibodies, and Sytox blue was used to exclude non-viable cells. About this clone itself: What antigen it recognizes has not been identified. No much larger clone exists at a distance of one base, and base qualities are not known.

The V and J ends are trimmed by 6 bases and 6 bases, leaving 15 bases between them. The CDR3, cysteine through phenylalanine, is 13 amino acids long. The retained sequence is limited to the CDR3, 39 bases, with the frame set at the first base. Based on the germline V gene, the CDR1 and CDR2 sequences are SGHTA and FQGNSA. The specimen sequenced was memory CD4+ T cells from blood. Here the chain combines TRBV7-2 and TRBJ2-7; the D gene is perhaps TRBD1, on 6 matching bases. The clonotype was recovered from an adult in good health and CMV-seronegative. The nucleotide sequence is TGTGCCAGCAGTTTGTCCACAGGGCTCGAGCAGTACTTC. The encoded protein is CASSLSTGLEQYF.